The next 21 T cell receptor beta chains were all read from a single sample in a study of control samples from healthy donors and cancer patients. Profiling relied on immunoSEQ multiplex PCR, and the TCRdb table lists in-frame clones only, not all of them. The sample yields under 300,000 clones, roughly 82% seen once. Sequenced input: PBMCs. Every receptor here comes from a woman aged 60 to 75 with lung cancer.

The chain uses TRBV15 and TRBJ2-1; TRBD2 matches at 10 bases. The CDR3 is 16 residues long. J lost 7 bases, V lost 7 bases, and 13 bases had no gene match. Germline-derived CDR1 and CDR2 are LNHNV and YYDKDF (reference sequence). The CDR3 DNA reads TGTGCCACCAACAAATTCAATAGCGGGGGGAGGAATGAGCAGTTCTTC. This translates into CATNKFNSGGRNEQFF.

Points on this clone: The sample has other DNA sequences that encode this CDR3 too. The V and J genes are TRBV9 and TRBJ2-2; 8 bases match TRBD2. CDR1 SGDLS and CDR2 YYNGEE come from the germline V gene. V was clipped by 4 bases and J by 2 bases; unmatched bases: 4. The CDR3 runs 15 residues. CDR3 in amino acids: CASSPTSGNTGELFF. The CDR3 coding sequence is TGTGCCAGCAGCCCCACTAGCGGAAACACCGGGGAGCTGTTTTTT.

The gene calls are TRBV19 and TRBJ1-2; no firm D call. The CDR3 is 14 residues long. V was cut by 3 bases and J by 3 bases, with 11 bases left in between. CDR1 LNHDA and CDR2 SQIVND come from the germline V gene (reference sequence). The CDR3 here is CASSMTRGDYGYTF. The CDR3 coding sequence is TGTGCCAGTAGTATGACCCGGGGTGACTATGGCTACACCTTC.

The count of this clone is one. Its ends do not fully match the called genes, so a read error is possible. The J gene is TRBJ1-1, the V gene TRBV10-1; the D is unclear. Germline assignment: CDR1 WNHNN and CDR2 SYGVQD (reference sequence). This CDR3 has 14 residues. The CDR3 DNA follows: TGCGCCAGCAGTGAGGGAGGGTTGAACCCTGAAGCTTTCTTT. Protein sequence: CASSEGGLNPEAFF.

V and J are TRBV5-1 and TRBJ1-3, with a weak D call TRBD1 (5 bases). In germline, CDR1 is SGHRS, CDR2 YFSETQ. The length of the CDR3 is 17 residues. Trimming shortened V by 0 bases and J by 0 bases, and 13 bases separated the two germline ends. The CDR3 DNA is TGCGCCAGCAGCTTGGACCCGGGGGTGGTCTCTGGAAACACCATATATTTT. Protein product: CASSLDPGVVSGNTIYF.

The gene calls are TRBV6-6 and TRBJ1-6, with no clear D. This CDR3 has 14 amino acids. Trimming took off 2 bases at V and 9 bases at J, with 11 bases between the two ends. CDR1 MNHNY and CDR2 SVGAGI come from the germline V gene (reference sequence). DNA of the CDR3: TGTGCCAGCAGTTACATGGACCGGAGTTCACCCCTCCACTTT. It specifies CASSYMDRSSPLHF.

This chain uses TRBV18 with TRBJ1-3; D uncertain. There are 16 residues in the CDR3. The V end lost 3 bases, the J end lost 3 bases, and 15 bases lay between the germline ends. Germline CDR1 KGHSH, CDR2 LQKENI. The CDR3, as DNA: TGTGCCAGCTCACCCCTGATGTGGGGAGATGGAAACACCATATATTTT. Amino acids: CASSPLMWGDGNTIYF. Based on the CDR3 plus reference TRBV18 and TRBJ1-3, the full variable domain is NAGVMQNPRHLVRRRGQEARLRCSPMKGHSHVYWYRQLPEEGLKFMVYLQKENIIDESGMPKERFSAEFPKEGPSILRIQQVVRGDSAAYFCASSPLMWGDGNTIYFGEGSWLTVV.

This rearrangement joins TRBV28 to TRBJ1-2; D is ambiguous. CDR3 length: 12 residues. CDR1 is MDHEN, CDR2 SYDVKM, per germline. The V gene lost 4 bases and the J gene lost 4 bases, with 7 bases spanning the gap. CDR3 sequence (DNA): TGTGCCAGCAGTTCCTTCAGCTATGGCTACACCTTC. Its protein is CASSSFSYGYTF.

The CDR3 protein is CASSLPGTSGNNEQFF. CDR3 DNA: TGTGCCAGCAGCTTACCCGGGACTAGCGGGAACAATGAGCAGTTCTTC. The V and J genes are TRBV5-4 and TRBJ2-1; 13 bases are shared with TRBD2. This CDR3 has 16 residues. V shed 2 bases, J shed 5 bases, and the junction held 4 bases outside the gene matches. The V gene's germline CDR1 is SGHNT and CDR2 YYREEE (reference sequence).

This sequence joins TRBV4-2 and TRBJ2-7, with D hard to call. The germline CDR1 and CDR2 sequences are LGHNA and YNFKEQ. V lost 0 bases, J lost 4 bases, and 10 bases lay in between. This CDR3 has 14 residues. The CDR3 DNA is TGTGCCAGCAGCCAAGATACCTGGGGTTACGAGCAGTACTTC. Protein product: CASSQDTWGYEQYF.

The chain links TRBV29-1 to TRBJ2-7, with unresolved D. The CDR3 totals 10 residues. The germline V gene has CDR1 SQVTM and CDR2 ANQGSEA. Trimming removed 4 bases at V and 5 bases at J, with 6 bases between. The CDR3 nucleotides read TGCAGCGTTGTAGTCCACGAGCAGTACTTC. Amino acid sequence: CSVVVHEQYF.

The rearrangement links TRBV28 to TRBJ2-7, with D unclear. V was clipped by 8 bases and J by 4 bases, with 9 bases between them. CDR1 and CDR2 from the germline V gene are MDHEN and SYDVKM. The CDR3 spans 11 residues. The DNA of the CDR3 is TGTGCCAGCGGGGTACGGTACGAGCAGTACTTC. Translation gives CASGVRYEQYF.

This clone turned up a few times. The chain combines TRBV25-1 with TRBJ2-5, with D possibly being TRBD2 (6 bases). The length of the CDR3 is 15 residues. CDR1 and CDR2 (germline): MGHDK, SYGVNS. V was cut by 2 bases and J by 4 bases, with 14 bases left in between. This CDR3 reads CASSERGRGRETQYF. CDR3 nucleotide sequence: TGTGCCAGCAGTGAACGTGGTCGGGGGAGAGAGACCCAGTACTTC.

The CDR3 DNA follows: TGCGCCAGCAGCTCGGGCGTAGGACAGCCCCAGCATTTT. Its translation: CASSSGVGQPQHF. The chain couples TRBV5-1 to TRBJ1-5; D is unclear. V was trimmed by 3 bases and J by 7 bases, leaving 11 bases between them. Germline-derived CDR1 and CDR2 are SGHRS and YFSETQ. This CDR3 has 13 residues.

The J gene is TRBJ2-3, the V gene TRBV7-9, with a tentative D call TRBD2 (5 bases). CDR1 SEHNR and CDR2 FQNEAQ come from the germline V gene (reference sequence). The CDR3 length is 14 residues. V lost 1 base and J lost 4, with 9 bases in between. CDR3 loop: CASSLGGGADTQYF. For the CDR3, the DNA is TGTGCCAGCAGCTTAGGAGGAGGAGCAGATACGCAGTATTTT. Using reference TRBV7-9 and TRBJ2-3 for the parts outside the CDR3, the full variable domain is DTGVSQNPRHKITKRGQNVTFRCDPISEHNRLYWYRQTLGQGPEFLTYFQNEAQLEKSRLLSDRFSAERPKGSFSTLEIQRTEQGDSAMYLCASSLGGGADTQYFGPGTRLTVL.

The count of this clone is one. The chain recombines TRBV15 with TRBJ2-7; no firm D call. The CDR3 has 11 residues. Germline CDR1 and CDR2: LNHNV and YYDKDF (reference sequence). Trimming removed 5 bases from V and 0 bases from J, with 2 bases in between. The CDR3 protein is CATSDSYEQYF. The DNA of the CDR3 is TGTGCCACCAGCGACTCCTACGAGCAGTACTTC.

The CDR3 here is CASSMTGQDYYGYTF. DNA for the CDR3: TGTGCCAGCAGTATGACGGGACAGGATTACTATGGCTACACCTTC. This rearrangement joins TRBV2 to TRBJ1-2, with TRBD1 matching 8 bases. From germline, CDR1 is SNHLY and CDR2 FYNNEI. The CDR3 is made up of 15 amino acids. Trimming took 5 bases from V and 3 from J; bases not matched to a gene: 8.

The rearrangement uses TRBV25-1 and TRBJ1-2; 9 bases map to TRBD1. The CDR3 runs to 14 residues. The V and J ends lost 7 bases and 5 bases, in that order; junction bases with no gene match: 8. CDR1 MGHDK and CDR2 SYGVNS come from the germline V gene. The CDR3 DNA follows: TGTGCCAGCACCCGAACAGGGGGCAGTTATGGCTACACCTTC. Its translation: CASTRTGGSYGYTF.

The J gene is TRBJ2-5, the V gene TRBV13; 9 bases match TRBD1. The CDR3 loop spans 13 amino acids. CDR1 is PRHDT and CDR2 is FYEKMQ in the germline V gene (reference sequence). The junction had 0 bases not matched to a gene; V was cut back by 4 bases and J by 3 bases. CDR3 amino acids: CASSWDREETQYF. The CDR3 bases are TGTGCCAGCAGCTGGGACAGGGAAGAGACCCAGTACTTC.

In this sample, this clone turned up once. The chain links TRBV29-1 to TRBJ1-1; D is unresolved. Germline assignment: CDR1 SQVTM and CDR2 ANQGSEA. This CDR3 contains 14 residues. Deletions cut 4 bases from V and 0 bases from J, with 12 bases between. CDR3 amino acids: CSVAGPGMNTEAFF. CDR3 coding DNA: TGCAGCGTTGCAGGTCCGGGCATGAACACTGAAGCTTTCTTT.

This clone came up a few times. J is TRBJ1-1 and V is TRBV5-4; D is perhaps TRBD1 (6 bases). Germline assignment: CDR1 SGHNT and CDR2 YYREEE (reference sequence). The V end was cut by 4 bases, the J end by 2 bases, with 15 bases between. The CDR3 runs 15 residues. The CDR3 sequence: CASSPIRGRNTEAFF. CDR3 in DNA: TGTGCCAGCAGCCCCATCAGGGGCAGAAACACTGAAGCTTTCTTT.